Reported below is one TCR beta chain. The data derive from a study of blood T cell repertoires in COVID-19. At the level of the study: The United States, Italy and Spain were the sources of the acute and convalescent COVID-19 samples. PBMCs, B-cell-depleted T cells, or T cells provided the cDNA or gDNA that made up the material.

As handled by the study authors: The authors estimated nucleated cell counts from reference gene primer amplification. TCRdb's copy holds only in-frame clones and misses some; the assay was immunoSEQ multiplex PCR. That table supplies the V and J calls and clone size; D and trimming were determined from the DNA. The sample includes 300,000 to 400,000 clones, 70% to 90% seen only once; the top ten take about 4.2%. CDR1 is SGHRS, CDR2 YFSETQ, per germline. The CDR3 loop spans 16 amino acids. The V and J ends lost 0 bases and 0 bases respectively, with 11 bases between them. Material for sequencing was PBMCs or T cells enriched from blood (not recorded which). The source is a woman in her thirties or forties with acute COVID-19. V gene TRBV5-1 combines with J gene TRBJ2-3, with no clear D. The CDR3 is CASSLGATASTDTQYF. CDR3 DNA: TGCGCCAGCAGCTTGGGGGCTACTGCTAGCACAGATACGCAGTATTTT.